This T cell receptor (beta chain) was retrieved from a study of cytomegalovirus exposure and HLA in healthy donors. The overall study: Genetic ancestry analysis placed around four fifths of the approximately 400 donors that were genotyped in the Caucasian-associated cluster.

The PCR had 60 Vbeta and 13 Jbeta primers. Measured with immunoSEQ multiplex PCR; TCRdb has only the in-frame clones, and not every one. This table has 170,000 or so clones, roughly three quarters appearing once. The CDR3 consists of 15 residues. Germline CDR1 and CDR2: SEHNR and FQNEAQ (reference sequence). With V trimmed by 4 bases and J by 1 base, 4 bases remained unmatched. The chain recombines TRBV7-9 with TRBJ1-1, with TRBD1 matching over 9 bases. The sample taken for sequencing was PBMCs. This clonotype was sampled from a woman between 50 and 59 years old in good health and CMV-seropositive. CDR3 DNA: TGTGCCAGCAGCTCCTGGGACAGGGCGAACACTGAAGCTTTCTTT. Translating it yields CASSSWDRANTEAFF.